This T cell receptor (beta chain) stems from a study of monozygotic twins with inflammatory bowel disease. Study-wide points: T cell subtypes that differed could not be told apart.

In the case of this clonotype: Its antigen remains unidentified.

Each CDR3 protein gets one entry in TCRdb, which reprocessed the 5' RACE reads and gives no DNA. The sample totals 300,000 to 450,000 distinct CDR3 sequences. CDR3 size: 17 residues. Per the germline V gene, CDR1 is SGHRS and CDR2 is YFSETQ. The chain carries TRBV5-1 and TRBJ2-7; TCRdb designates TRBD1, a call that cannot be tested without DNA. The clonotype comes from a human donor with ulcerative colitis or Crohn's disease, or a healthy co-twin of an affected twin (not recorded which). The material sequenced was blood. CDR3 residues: CASSLIAGALGSYEQYF.